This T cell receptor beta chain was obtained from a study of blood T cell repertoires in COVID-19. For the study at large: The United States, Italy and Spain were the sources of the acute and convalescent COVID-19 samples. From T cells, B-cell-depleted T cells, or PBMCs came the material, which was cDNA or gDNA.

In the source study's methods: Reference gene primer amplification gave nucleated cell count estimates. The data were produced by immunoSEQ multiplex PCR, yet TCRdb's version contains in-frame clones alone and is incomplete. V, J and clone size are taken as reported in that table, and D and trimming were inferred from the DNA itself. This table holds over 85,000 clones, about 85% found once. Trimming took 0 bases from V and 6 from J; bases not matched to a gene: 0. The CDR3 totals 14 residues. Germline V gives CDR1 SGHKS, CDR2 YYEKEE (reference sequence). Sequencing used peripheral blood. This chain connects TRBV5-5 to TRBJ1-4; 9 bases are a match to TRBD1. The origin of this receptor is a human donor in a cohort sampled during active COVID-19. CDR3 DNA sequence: TGTGCCAGCAGCTTGGGACAGGGGGATGAAAAACTGTTTTTT. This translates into CASSLGQGDEKLFF.